This entry features one T cell receptor (beta chain) sequence. Its antigen is currently unknown. The junction departs from germline at one end; a sequencing error may be responsible. This CDR3 has 13 residues. Per germline, CDR1 KGHDR and CDR2 SFDVKD. Authors of the study amplified TCR beta CDR3 regions from RNA transcripts. Researchers ran a first-round RT-PCR on the TCR CDR3 using the HTBI primer set. Each CDR3 protein gets one entry after TCRdb re-called the multiplex PCR reads with MiXCR. The sample holds about 640,000 distinct CDR3 sequences, over 40% seen once. This sample stems from a study of T cells in Graves' hyperthyroidism and ophthalmopathy. Whole-study findings and limits: The model predicted ophthalmopathy a median around 6 months before onset. Most thyroid clonotypes expanded above 0.001 were also detected in blood.

Sequencing used peripheral blood or thyroid tissue (not recorded which). This sequence originates from an adult man with Graves' disease, either hyperthyroidism or ophthalmopathy (not recorded which). The chain combines TRBV24-1 with TRBJ1-2; no firm D call. In DNA form, the CDR3 reads TGCGCCAGCAGTGGACGCAGCGACTATGGCTACACCTTC. This sequence encodes CASSGRSDYGYTF.